A single sample is the source of the 25 T cell receptor beta chains below, sequenced in a study of CD8+ T cells in alopecia areata. Sample treatment: oral pan-JAK inhibitor, 5-10 mg twice daily. The sequencing template was cDNA reverse transcribed from extracted RNA. Profiled with immunoSEQ multiplex PCR; TCRdb holds only in-frame clones, not every one. Found here are roughly 110,000 clones, about 60% of them singletons; the top ten hold more than 10%. Sequences were derived from CD8+ T cells sorted from blood, sampled at week 24, from a patient treated with tofacitinib. These TCRs come from a human donor with alopecia areata.

The CDR3 nucleotides read TGTGCTAGTGGACCGGACCGTCCCTACGAGCAGTACTTC. Protein product: CASGPDRPYEQYF. V usage is TRBV12-5 and J usage is TRBJ2-7; D gene ambiguous. In germline, CDR1 is LGHNT, CDR2 FRNRAP. Trimming left V 6 bases short and J 2 bases short, with 11 bases between. CDR3 length: 13 amino acids.

The chain carries TRBV5-1 and TRBJ1-1, with TRBD1 matching 7 bases. Trimming at V came to 5 bases and at J to 0 bases, leaving 4 bases not matched to a gene. This CDR3 comprises 14 residues. Germline V gene lookup returns CDR1 SGHRS and CDR2 YFSETQ. CDR3 nucleotides: TGCGCCAGCAGGGTGCAGGGGGTGAACACTGAAGCTTTCTTT. Translation gives CASRVQGVNTEAFF.

V is TRBV7-2 and J is TRBJ1-5, with D perhaps matching TRBD1 (6 bases). There are 15 residues in the CDR3. V dropped 1 base and J dropped 6 bases, with 13 bases sitting between them. In germline, CDR1 is SGHTA, CDR2 FQGNSA. The CDR3 here is CASSLGPNRVQPQHF. Here the CDR3 DNA reads TGTGCCAGCAGCTTAGGGCCAAACAGGGTTCAGCCCCAGCATTTT. Combining the CDR3 with reference TRBV7-2 and TRBJ1-5 gives the whole variable domain GAGVSQSPSNKVTEKGKDVELRCDPISGHTALYWYRQSLGQGLEFLIYFQGNSAPDKSGLPSDRFSAERTGGSVSTLTIQRTQQEDSAVYLCASSLGPNRVQPQHFGDGTRLSIL.

The chain recombines TRBV5-1 with TRBJ1-1, with D unclear. The CDR3 is made up of 16 amino acids. The germline gives CDR1 SGHRS, CDR2 YFSETQ. Trimming removed 0 bases from V and 7 bases from J, with 19 bases in between. The CDR3 region is CASSLAYSGRRGEAFF. The CDR3 nucleotides read TGCGCCAGCAGCTTGGCTTACAGCGGACGCCGGGGTGAAGCTTTCTTT.

This clone was picked up a small number of times. The chain recombines TRBV29-1 with TRBJ2-3; D is uncertain. The CDR3 totals 15 residues. The germline V and J ends were trimmed by 3 bases and 0 bases, with 13 bases remaining between them. The germline V gene has CDR1 SQVTM and CDR2 ANQGSEA. The CDR3 reads CSVDQPQVSTDTQYF. CDR3 nucleotide sequence: TGCAGCGTTGACCAACCCCAAGTCAGCACAGATACGCAGTATTTT.

The genes are TRBV19 and TRBJ1-1, with D maybe TRBD1 (5 bases). Germline V CDR1 and CDR2: LNHDA, SQIVND (reference sequence). The V gene lost 0 bases and the J gene lost 1 base, with 15 bases spanning the gap. The CDR3 has 17 residues. The CDR3 protein is CASSIDHCEGRNTEAFF. DNA for the CDR3: TGTGCCAGTAGTATAGATCATTGCGAGGGGAGGAACACTGAAGCTTTCTTT.

The rearrangement links TRBV27 to TRBJ2-4; D gene uncertain. Trimming removed 2 bases from V and 6 bases from J, with 5 bases in between. The CDR3 consists of 12 residues. CDR1 is MNHEY, CDR2 SMNVEV, per germline (reference sequence). The CDR3 protein is CASSLDGNIQYF. CDR3 nucleotides: TGTGCCAGCAGTTTAGACGGAAACATTCAGTACTTC.

This clone has more than one count but fewer than ten. CDR3 sequence: CASSLGTVNTEAFF. Written as DNA, the CDR3 is TGTGCCAGCAGCTTGGGGACAGTCAACACTGAAGCTTTCTTT. V and J are TRBV11-2 and TRBJ1-1, with TRBD1 identical over 7 bases. Germline lookup yields CDR1 SGHAT and CDR2 FQNNGV. This CDR3 contains 14 residues. The V segment lost 3 bases and the J segment 2 bases; nucleotides outside the gene matches: 3.

The chain links TRBV27 to TRBJ2-1, with 10 positions matching TRBD2. This CDR3 region has 14 residues. Germline V gene data show CDR1 as MNHEY and CDR2 as SMNVEV (reference sequence). With V trimmed by 3 bases and J by 8 bases, 4 bases remained unmatched. In DNA form, the CDR3 reads TGTGCCAGCAGTTTGCGTCTAGCGGGGGATGAGCAGTTCTTC. Its protein product is CASSLRLAGDEQFF.

J is TRBJ1-1 and V is TRBV5-6; D unresolved. Trimming left V 0 bases short and J 4 bases short, with 7 bases between. This CDR3 comprises 13 residues. Germline loops: CDR1 SGHDT, CDR2 YYEEEE. CDR3 sequence: CASSLAQATEAFF. Written as DNA, the CDR3 is TGTGCCAGCAGCTTGGCGCAGGCCACTGAAGCTTTCTTT. The full variable domain, its missing parts supplied by reference TRBV5-6 and TRBJ1-1, is DAGVTQSPTHLIKTRGQQVTLRCSPKSGHDTVSWYQQALGQGPQFIFQYYEEEERQRGNFPDRFSGHQFPNYSSELNVNALLLGDSALYLCASSLAQATEAFFGQGTRLTVV.

V usage is TRBV9 and J usage is TRBJ2-7, with 9 bases matching TRBD1. With V trimmed by 4 bases and J by 6 bases, 5 bases remained unmatched. Per the germline V gene, CDR1 is SGDLS and CDR2 is YYNGEE. The CDR3 has 13 residues. The CDR3 loop is CASSPGQGGEQYF. CDR3 sequence (DNA): TGTGCCAGCAGCCCGGGACAGGGAGGCGAGCAGTACTTC.

This clone was found a few times. The chain carries TRBV30 and TRBJ2-2; D possibly corresponds to TRBD2 (6 bases). Germline assignment: CDR1 GTSNPN and CDR2 SVGIG (reference sequence). Trimming took off 5 bases at V and 4 bases at J, with 17 bases between the two ends. The CDR3 contains 15 residues. The DNA of the CDR3 is TGTGCCTGGGGGGAGGAGAACCGGGTCACCGGGGAGCTGTTTTTT. It specifies CAWGEENRVTGELFF.

V gene TRBV5-1 combines with J gene TRBJ2-7, with 11 bases matching TRBD1. CDR1 and CDR2 (germline): SGHRS, YFSETQ. Trimming removed 4 bases from V and 7 bases from J; junction bases left unmatched: 10. This CDR3 region has 15 residues. The CDR3 here is CASSSLPGQGEEQYF. CDR3 bases: TGCGCCAGCAGCAGCCTTCCGGGACAGGGGGAAGAGCAGTACTTC. The variable domain in full, completed from reference TRBV5-1 and TRBJ2-7, reads KAGVTQTPRYLIKTRGQQVTLSCSPISGHRSVSWYQQTPGQGLQFLFEYFSETQRNKGNFPGRFSGRQFSNSRSEMNVSTLELGDSALYLCASSSLPGQGEEQYFGPGTRLTVT.

The chain joins TRBV5-6 to TRBJ2-7, with unresolved D. Trimming cost V 2 bases and J 4 bases, with 13 bases left between them. Germline lookup yields CDR1 SGHDT and CDR2 YYEEEE. The CDR3 totals 14 residues. DNA for the CDR3: TGTGCCAGCAGCTTAAGGGATATAGGGTACGAGCAGTACTTC. Protein product: CASSLRDIGYEQYF.

The CDR3 loop is CASSPDNEQFF. As DNA, the CDR3 is TGTGCCAGCAGCCCGGACAATGAGCAGTTCTTC. This chain uses TRBV11-1 with TRBJ2-1; D is unclear. The ends were cut back, 5 bases at V and 5 bases at J, with 4 bases in the middle. The CDR3 is 11 residues long. Germline V gene lookup returns CDR1 SGHAT and CDR2 FQDESV (reference sequence).

This rearrangement joins TRBV30 to TRBJ2-7; D is uncertain. From germline, CDR1 is GTSNPN and CDR2 SVGIG (reference sequence). V was cut by 0 bases and J by 5 bases, with 11 bases left in between. This CDR3 comprises 13 residues. The CDR3: CAWSVDTMDEQYF. As DNA, the CDR3 is TGTGCCTGGAGTGTAGACACTATGGACGAGCAGTACTTC.

By sample fraction, this clone is medium-sized (0.01 to 0.1%). CDR3 amino acids: CASGLLYEQFF. In DNA form, the CDR3 reads TGTGCTAGTGGTTTGTTATATGAGCAGTTCTTC. This chain uses TRBV12-5 with TRBJ2-1, with D unclear. CDR1 and CDR2 (germline): LGHNT, FRNRAP. There are 11 residues in the CDR3. Trimming left V 2 bases short and J 8 bases short, with 4 bases between.

V usage is TRBV29-1 and J usage is TRBJ1-3; 8 nucleotides match TRBD1. There are 14 residues in the CDR3. The germline CDR1 and CDR2 sequences are SQVTM and ANQGSEA. V lost 4 bases and J lost 4; bases outside the gene matches: 6. CDR3 in DNA: TGCAGCGTTGCGGACAGGGCTATCGGAAACACCATATATTTT. It translates to CSVADRAIGNTIYF.

This chain joins TRBV6-6 and TRBJ2-3; D may correspond to TRBD1 or TRBD2 (5 bases each). This CDR3 is 15 amino acids long. CDR1 is MNHNY and CDR2 is SVGAGI in the germline V gene (reference sequence). The V and J ends lost 2 bases and 3 bases respectively, with 12 bases between them. The CDR3 protein is CASSYIQGVTDTQYF. CDR3 bases: TGTGCCAGCAGTTACATCCAGGGAGTTACAGATACGCAGTATTTT.

A word on this clone: Mismatch with germline at one junction end may stem from a read error. The J gene is TRBJ2-1, the V gene TRBV13; 8 positions agree with TRBD1. The germline gives CDR1 PRHDT, CDR2 FYEKMQ (reference sequence). CDR3 length equals 14 residues. The CDR3 nucleotides read TGCGCCAGCAGCCAACCCACAGGGGGGAATGAGCAGTTCTTC. Residues: CASSQPTGGNEQFF.

This clone has just a few counts. This rearrangement joins TRBV7-9 to TRBJ2-3; perhaps TRBD1 as D (6 bases). The length of the CDR3 is 15 residues. V dropped 4 bases and J dropped 6 bases, with 17 bases sitting between them. From germline, CDR1 is SEHNR and CDR2 FQNEAQ (reference sequence). In nucleotides, the CDR3 is TGTGCCAGCAGCTCCCCGGGACATGACGTTGATACGCAGTATTTT. Its protein is CASSSPGHDVDTQYF.

The chain carries TRBV7-9 and TRBJ2-5, with D tentatively TRBD1 (5 bases). The J call may be faulty, since TRBJ2-7 better matches the DNA end. CDR3 length: 14 amino acids. Germline V CDR1 and CDR2: SEHNR, FQNEAQ (reference sequence). CDR3 region: CASSAVPGPYEQYF. CDR3 coding DNA: TGTGCCAGCAGCGCGGTCCCAGGGCCCTACGAGCAGTACTTC.

This rearrangement joins TRBV7-8 to TRBJ1-4, with 9 bases matching TRBD1. Unmatched junction bases numbered 3, after V lost 1 base and J lost 3 bases. Germline assignment: CDR1 SGHVS and CDR2 FQNEAQ. The CDR3 is made up of 16 amino acids. The DNA of the CDR3 is TGTGCCAGCAGCTTAGTACAGGGGGCTGCTAATGAAAAACTGTTTTTT. Encoded protein: CASSLVQGAANEKLFF.

A single count supports this clone. The J gene is TRBJ1-1, the V gene TRBV19; TRBD1 is a possible D gene (6 bases). The CDR3 is 13 residues long. V dropped 5 bases and J dropped 11 bases, with 18 bases sitting between them. Germline lookup yields CDR1 LNHDA and CDR2 SQIVND (reference sequence). CDR3 in amino acids: CASSAKSGHSAFF. The CDR3 DNA reads as TGTGCCAGTAGTGCGAAATCGGGACACTCCGCTTTCTTT.

The genes are TRBV4-2 and TRBJ2-5; D may be TRBD1 or TRBD2 (5 bases each). CDR1 and CDR2 from the germline V gene are LGHNA and YNFKEQ. The CDR3 has 18 residues. V dropped 1 base and J dropped 1 base, with 19 bases sitting between them. The CDR3 region has the DNA TGTGCCAGCAGCCAAGTTATCTTCGGCCCGGGGCGCCAAGAGACCCAGTACTTC. Translation: CASSQVIFGPGRQETQYF.